This TCR beta chain was captured by sequencing in a study of CD8 T cells in ankylosing spondylitis. TCRdb ran MiXCR on the 5' RACE reads and lists one entry per CDR3 protein. Of about 220,000 distinct CDR3 sequences in the sample, 6% to 8.5% are singletons; the top ten hold 12% to 15%. Study-wide points: Seemingly distinctive of ankylosing spondylitis blood was a TCR beta motif formed by eight highly homologous variants. Researchers report that disease-linked clones proved CD8+ and relatively rare in peripheral blood.

This clonotype was found many times. The antigen is not known. The germline V gene has CDR1 DFQATT and CDR2 SNEGSKA (reference sequence). V lost 3 bases to trimming and J lost 15 bases, with 18 bases between them. The CDR3 spans 12 residues. The material sequenced was blood, either unsorted or a sorted T cell fraction (not recorded which). This sequence joins TRBV20-1 and TRBJ2-1; a possible D gene is TRBD2 (7 bases). This receptor was taken from a male donor with ankylosing spondylitis. CDR3 sequence: CSARARGQASFF. CDR3 DNA sequence: TGCAGTGCTAGGGCGCGGGGGCAGGCATCGTTCTTC.